The 26 T cell receptor beta chains given below trace back to one sample, sequenced in a study of blood T cells in healthy people across ages. A J-beta primer mix and a sample-barcoded 5' primer were used in a second PCR of about 7 to 12 cycles. MiXCR, applied by TCRdb to the 5' RACE reads, yields one record per CDR3 protein. The repertoire includes 1,500,000 or so distinct CDR3 sequences, approximately 42% of them detected once, and under 5% sits in the top ten. The specimen sequenced was blood. The origin of the receptors is a woman aged 18-35 years in good health.

The rearrangement links TRBV7-2 to TRBJ1-5; D is uncertain. Trimming cost V 5 bases and J 2 bases, with 16 bases left between them. Germline CDR1 SGHTA, CDR2 FQGNSA. This CDR3 is built from 16 residues. The CDR3 is CASSPREAYRNQPQHF. The DNA for the CDR3 is TGTGCCAGCAGCCCGAGAGAGGCATATCGCAATCAGCCCCAGCATTTT.

This clonotype was observed a few times. This chain joins TRBV12-5 and TRBJ2-1; D unclear. Trimming left V 7 bases short and J 5 bases short, with 15 bases between. CDR3 length: 14 residues. Per germline, CDR1 LGHNT and CDR2 FRNRAP. The CDR3: CASAPGHPHNEQFF. CDR3 sequence (DNA): TGTGCTAGTGCCCCGGGCCACCCCCACAATGAGCAGTTCTTC.

This chain uses TRBV6-5 with TRBJ2-5; 9 bases line up with TRBD1. V was clipped by 7 bases and J by 5 bases; unmatched bases: 11. CDR1 is MNHEY and CDR2 is SVGAGI in the germline V gene. This CDR3 has 15 amino acids. CDR3 sequence reads: CASKVQGASRETQYF. The CDR3 DNA reads as TGTGCCAGCAAGGTACAGGGGGCTTCTCGGGAGACCCAGTACTTC.

This chain joins TRBV7-2 and TRBJ1-5; D remains ambiguous. V lost 1 base and J 3 bases, leaving 10 bases between the germline ends. The CDR3 has 15 amino acids. The V gene's germline CDR1 is SGHTA and CDR2 FQGNSA. The CDR3 coding sequence is TGTGCCAGCAGCTTAGTCAGTTCTCCCAATCAGCCCCAGCATTTT. Translated, it gives CASSLVSSPNQPQHF.

The CDR3 here is CASRPGTGGRNEKLFF. The CDR3 DNA follows: TGCGCCAGCCGTCCCGGGACAGGGGGTCGGAATGAAAAACTGTTTTTT. V and J are TRBV5-1 and TRBJ1-4; 11 nucleotides align to TRBD1. V gave up 7 bases and J gave up 5 bases; unmatched junction bases: 10. Germline-derived CDR1 and CDR2 are SGHRS and YFSETQ. The CDR3 spans 16 residues.

V is TRBV2 and J is TRBJ2-2; D call uncertain. CDR1 is SNHLY, CDR2 FYNNEI, per germline. V was clipped by 5 bases and J by 0 bases, with 7 bases between them. The CDR3 sequence is 14 residues long. CDR3 nucleotide sequence: TGTGCCAGCAGTCTAACATCGAACACCGGGGAGCTGTTTTTT. As protein: CASSLTSNTGELFF.

V usage is TRBV7-2 and J usage is TRBJ1-1, with D uncertain. The V gene lost 8 bases and the J gene lost 1 base, with 11 bases spanning the gap. This CDR3 is built from 13 residues. Looked up from germline, CDR1 is SGHTA and CDR2 is FQGNSA. CDR3 loop: CASGQDQNTEAFF. The CDR3 nucleotides are TGTGCCAGCGGGCAGGACCAGAACACTGAAGCTTTCTTT.

The gene calls are TRBV20-1 and TRBJ2-7; 9 nucleotides match TRBD2. With 6 bases clipped from V and 12 bases from J, the junction kept 18 bases outside the gene matches. Germline V gives CDR1 DFQATT, CDR2 SNEGSKA (reference sequence). The CDR3 has 14 amino acids. CDR3: CSAPIAGAGETRYF. As DNA, the CDR3 is TGCAGTGCACCGATAGCGGGAGCGGGGGAGACCCGGTACTTC.

This clonotype has only a few counts. The V call is TRBV27, the J call TRBJ2-4, with 8 nucleotides matching TRBD2. The DNA end is a closer match to TRBJ2-7, so the J assignment may be wrong. Germline V CDR1 and CDR2: MNHEY, SMNVEV (reference sequence). This CDR3 is built from 13 residues. CDR3: CASSLRLAGEQYF. DNA for the CDR3: TGTGCCAGCAGTTTAAGGCTAGCGGGCGAGCAGTACTTC.

This clonotype was detected only a few times. The rearrangement links TRBV20-1 to TRBJ1-1; weak D call: TRBD1 (6 bases). CDR1 is DFQATT, CDR2 SNEGSKA, per germline (reference sequence). V was clipped by 1 base and J by 6 bases, with 12 bases between them. CDR3 length: 13 residues. The CDR3 is CSARGGTTSEAFF. CDR3 nucleotides: TGCAGTGCTAGAGGAGGGACAACTTCTGAAGCTTTCTTT.

The chain recombines TRBV3-1 with TRBJ2-3, with TRBD2 matching over 8 bases. Germline CDR1 is LGHDT and CDR2 is YNNKEL (reference sequence). The CDR3 extends over 14 amino acids. J gave up 1 base and V 5 bases, and 2 bases lay outside the gene matches. The CDR3 sequence: CASSSREGTDTQYF. In DNA, the CDR3 is TGTGCCAGCAGCTCGCGGGAGGGCACAGATACGCAGTATTTT.

This chain uses TRBV20-1 with TRBJ1-1; a possible D gene is TRBD1 (5 bases). Trimming cost V 3 bases and J 4 bases, with 18 bases left between them. Germline V gene data show CDR1 as DFQATT and CDR2 as SNEGSKA (reference sequence). The CDR3 loop spans 15 amino acids. The CDR3 sequence: CSARGGRVSLTEAFF. The CDR3 DNA follows: TGCAGTGCTAGGGGAGGCAGGGTCAGCCTCACTGAAGCTTTCTTT.

This rearrangement joins TRBV9 to TRBJ2-5; D could derive from TRBD1 or TRBD2 (6 bases each). The CDR3 loop spans 16 amino acids. The V gene's germline CDR1 is SGDLS and CDR2 YYNGEE. Trimming stripped 0 bases from V and 1 base from J, with 13 bases between. CDR3 DNA: TGTGCCAGCAGCGTAGGGTTCACGGGGGCCCAAGAGACCCAGTACTTC. As protein: CASSVGFTGAQETQYF.

Judged by abundance, this clonotype is medium-sized. V is TRBV12-3 or TRBV12-4 and J is TRBJ2-6; D unclear. The CDR3 length is 15 residues. V lost 8 bases, J lost 0 bases, and 11 bases lay in between. Here the CDR3 DNA reads TGTGCCAGCGCTTCCGGATACTCTGGGGCCAACGTCCTGACTTTC. Protein sequence: CASASGYSGANVLTF.

This clonotype occurred a few times. The CDR3 spells CSARASGNTIYF. CDR3 DNA: TGCAGTGCTAGAGCGAGTGGAAACACCATATATTTT. The chain couples TRBV20-1 to TRBJ1-3; D unclear. V lost 1 base and J 3 bases, leaving 4 bases between the germline ends. Germline lookup yields CDR1 DFQATT and CDR2 SNEGSKA (reference sequence). This CDR3 comprises 12 residues.

V and J are TRBV7-2 and TRBJ1-3, with 10 bases aligning to TRBD1. Germline V gives CDR1 SGHTA, CDR2 FQGNSA. The CDR3 consists of 14 residues. The J segment lost 4 bases and the V segment lost 6 bases, leaving 3 bases of the junction unmatched. This chain's CDR3 is CASRGQGRGNTIYF. The CDR3 DNA follows: TGTGCCAGCAGGGGACAGGGGAGGGGAAACACCATATATTTT.

This clonotype was seen only a few times. J is TRBJ2-7 and V is TRBV9, with TRBD2 identical over 11 bases. The J segment lost 4 bases and the V segment lost 3 bases, leaving 9 bases of the junction unmatched. This CDR3 comprises 16 residues. From germline, CDR1 is SGDLS and CDR2 YYNGEE. CDR3 amino acids: CASSGSGTSGVYEQYF. The CDR3 DNA reads TGTGCCAGCAGCGGTTCCGGGACTAGCGGAGTGTACGAGCAGTACTTC.

There are many counts of this clonotype. This chain links TRBV6-2 or TRBV6-3 with TRBJ2-7; 7 positions agree with TRBD2. Germline V lookup: CDR1 MNHEY, CDR2 SVGEGT. The CDR3 loop spans 12 amino acids. V was pared by 6 bases and J by 4 bases, with 3 bases of the junction left unmatched. This chain's CDR3 is CASSRTSYEQYF. The CDR3 region has the DNA TGTGCCAGCAGCAGGACTAGTTACGAGCAGTACTTC.

This clonotype was seen many times. The rearrangement joins TRBV4-1 to TRBJ2-5; D gene uncertain. Trimming pared 4 bases from V and 10 bases from J, leaving 13 bases between. The CDR3 is 12 residues long. CDR1 is MGHRA and CDR2 is YSYEKL in the germline V gene. CDR3 sequence (DNA): TGCGCCAGCAGCCCGCCGACTGAGGTCCAGTACTTC. Its translation: CASSPPTEVQYF.

This clonotype appeared a single time. The V gene is TRBV28, the J gene TRBJ1-1; D is unresolved. The CDR3 totals 14 residues. Germline V lookup: CDR1 MDHEN, CDR2 SYDVKM. V was clipped by 6 bases and J by 10 bases, with 21 bases between them. CDR3 DNA: TGTGCCAGCAGCCCGCCACGTCTGGGGAACGGAGCTTTCTTT. Translating gives CASSPPRLGNGAFF.

This clonotype came up a few times. The chain couples TRBV30 to TRBJ2-6; D is ambiguous. Germline V lookup: CDR1 GTSNPN, CDR2 SVGIG (reference sequence). The CDR3 runs 12 residues. V was trimmed by 5 bases and J by 1 base, leaving 3 bases between them. This CDR3 is CAWESGANVLTF. The CDR3 nucleotides are TGTGCCTGGGAGTCTGGGGCCAACGTCCTGACTTTC.

This clonotype was observed at least ten times. V is TRBV20-1 and J is TRBJ2-7; D perhaps matches TRBD1 (6 bases). Looked up from germline, CDR1 is DFQATT and CDR2 is SNEGSKA (reference sequence). The CDR3 covers 12 residues. Trimming left V 1 base short and J 3 bases short, with 7 bases between. This CDR3 is CSARGDIYEQYF. In DNA, the CDR3 is TGCAGTGCTAGAGGGGACATCTACGAGCAGTACTTC.

This clonotype was counted a few times. The chain employs TRBV30 and TRBJ1-2; D gene unclear. Trimming stripped 0 bases from V and 6 bases from J, with 11 bases between. Germline V gene data show CDR1 as GTSNPN and CDR2 as SVGIG (reference sequence). The CDR3 has 13 residues. Written as DNA, the CDR3 is TGTGCCTGGAGTGTCTTAATAGGAGATGGCTACACCTTC. Translated, it gives CAWSVLIGDGYTF.

The chain uses TRBV25-1 and TRBJ1-2; possibly TRBD1 for D (5 bases). CDR3 length: 16 amino acids. Germline CDR1 reads MGHDK; CDR2 reads SYGVNS. Trimming cost V 3 bases and J 0 bases, with 14 bases left between them. The CDR3 sequence: CASSDGAREANYGYTF. The CDR3 nucleotides read TGTGCCAGCAGTGACGGGGCCAGGGAAGCTAACTATGGCTACACCTTC.

This clonotype was seen only a few times. The V call is TRBV7-9, the J call TRBJ2-7; D is undetermined. V was shortened by 1 base and J by 2 bases, with 12 bases between the two germline ends. Germline assignment: CDR1 SEHNR and CDR2 FQNEAQ (reference sequence). CDR3 length: 15 amino acids. The DNA for the CDR3 is TGTGCCAGCAGCTTAGAGCCCTCTGAGGCCTACGAGCAGTACTTC. Its translation: CASSLEPSEAYEQYF.

The chain has TRBV6-2 or TRBV6-3 and TRBJ1-2; tentatively, D is TRBD1 (5 bases). Germline V gives CDR1 MNHEY, CDR2 SVGEGT. Deletions cut 2 bases from V and 12 bases from J, with 13 bases between. The CDR3 totals 12 residues. This CDR3 reads CASSYGTFGHTF. The CDR3 DNA reads TGTGCCAGCAGTTACGGGACCTTCGGCCACACCTTC.